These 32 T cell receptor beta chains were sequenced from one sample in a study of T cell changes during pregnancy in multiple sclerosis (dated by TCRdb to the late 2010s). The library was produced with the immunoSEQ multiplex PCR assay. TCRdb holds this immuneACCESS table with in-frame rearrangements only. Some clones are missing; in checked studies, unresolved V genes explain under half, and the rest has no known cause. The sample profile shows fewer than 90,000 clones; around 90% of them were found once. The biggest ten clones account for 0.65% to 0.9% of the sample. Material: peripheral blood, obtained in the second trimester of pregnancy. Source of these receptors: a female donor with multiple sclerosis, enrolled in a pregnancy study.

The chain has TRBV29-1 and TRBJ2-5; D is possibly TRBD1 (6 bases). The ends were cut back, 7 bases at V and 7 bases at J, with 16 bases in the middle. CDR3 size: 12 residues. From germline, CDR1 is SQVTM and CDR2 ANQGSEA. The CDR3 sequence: CSGSQGFGTQYF. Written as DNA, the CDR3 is TGCAGCGGATCACAGGGATTTGGGACCCAGTACTTC.

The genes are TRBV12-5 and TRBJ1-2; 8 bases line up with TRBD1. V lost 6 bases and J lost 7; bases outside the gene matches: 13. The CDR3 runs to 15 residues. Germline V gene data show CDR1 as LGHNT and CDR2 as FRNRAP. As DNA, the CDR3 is TGTGCTAGTGGCCCTAGAGGACAGGGCAGTCTTGGCTACACCTTC. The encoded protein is CASGPRGQGSLGYTF.

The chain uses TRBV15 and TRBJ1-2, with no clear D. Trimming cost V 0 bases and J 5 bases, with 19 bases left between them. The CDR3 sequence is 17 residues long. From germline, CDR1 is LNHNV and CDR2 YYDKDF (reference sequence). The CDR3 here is CATSRDLDSQRFYGYTF. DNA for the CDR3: TGTGCCACCAGCAGAGATCTCGATTCACAACGTTTTTATGGCTACACCTTC.

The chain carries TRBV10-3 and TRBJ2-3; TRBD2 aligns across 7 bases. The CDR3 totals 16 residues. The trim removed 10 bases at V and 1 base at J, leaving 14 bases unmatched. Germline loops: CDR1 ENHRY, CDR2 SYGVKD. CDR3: CATRAGSSVGTDTQYF. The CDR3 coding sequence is TGTGCCACACGAGCGGGGAGTTCGGTTGGCACAGATACGCAGTATTTT.

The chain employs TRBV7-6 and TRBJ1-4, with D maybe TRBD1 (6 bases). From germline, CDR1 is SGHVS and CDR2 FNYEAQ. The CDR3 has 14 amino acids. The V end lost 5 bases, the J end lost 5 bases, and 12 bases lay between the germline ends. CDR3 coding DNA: TGTGCCAGCAGCGGGCAGGGGTTGAATGAAAAACTGTTTTTT. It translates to CASSGQGLNEKLFF.

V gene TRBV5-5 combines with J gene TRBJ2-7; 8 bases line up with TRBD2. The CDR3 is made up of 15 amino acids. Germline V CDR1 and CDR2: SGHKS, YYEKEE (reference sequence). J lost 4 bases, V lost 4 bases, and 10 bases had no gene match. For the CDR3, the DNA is TGTGCCAGCAGCCTTCGTTTAGCGGGGACGTACGAGCAGTACTTC. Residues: CASSLRLAGTYEQYF.

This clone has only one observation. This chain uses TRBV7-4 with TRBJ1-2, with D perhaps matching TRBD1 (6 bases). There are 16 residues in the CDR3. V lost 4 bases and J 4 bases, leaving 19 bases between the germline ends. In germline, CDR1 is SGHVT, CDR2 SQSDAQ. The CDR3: CASSSITGNGSYGYTF. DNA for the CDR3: TGTGCCAGCAGCTCGATAACAGGGAATGGGAGCTATGGCTACACCTTC. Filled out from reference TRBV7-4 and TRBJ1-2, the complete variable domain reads GAGVSQSPRYKVAKRGRDVALRCDSISGHVTLYWYRQTLGQGSEVLTYSQSDAQRDKSGRPSGRFSAERPERSVSTLKIQRTEQGDSAVYLCASSSITGNGSYGYTFGSGTRLTVV.

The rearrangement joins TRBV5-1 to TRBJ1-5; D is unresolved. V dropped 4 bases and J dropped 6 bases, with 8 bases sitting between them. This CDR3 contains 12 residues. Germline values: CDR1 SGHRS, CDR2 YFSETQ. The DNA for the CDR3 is TGCGCCAGCAGCCTCCCGGGTCAGCCCCAGCATTTT. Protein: CASSLPGQPQHF.

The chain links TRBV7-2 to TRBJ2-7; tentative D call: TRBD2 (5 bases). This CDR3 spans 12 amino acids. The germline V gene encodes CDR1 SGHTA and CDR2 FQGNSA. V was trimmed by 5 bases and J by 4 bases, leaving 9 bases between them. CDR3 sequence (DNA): TGTGCCAGCAGCCTAACGGGGTACGAGCAGTACTTC. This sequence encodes CASSLTGYEQYF.

CDR3 loop: CASSIAPLSPGTTYEQYF. In nucleotides, the CDR3 is TGTGCCAGTAGTATAGCCCCGCTTAGCCCCGGGACAACCTACGAGCAGTACTTC. The chain combines TRBV19 with TRBJ2-7; a possible D gene is TRBD1 (6 bases). The CDR3 totals 18 residues. Germline V gives CDR1 LNHDA, CDR2 SQIVND (reference sequence). Between the trimmed V and J ends, which lost 1 base and 2 bases, there was a span of 21 bases.

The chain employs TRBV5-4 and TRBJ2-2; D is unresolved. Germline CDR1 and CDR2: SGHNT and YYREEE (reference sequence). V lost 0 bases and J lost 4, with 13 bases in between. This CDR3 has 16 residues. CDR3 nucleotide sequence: TGTGCCAGCAGCTTGGAGCCTGGGCTTCCCACCGGGGAGCTGTTTTTT. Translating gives CASSLEPGLPTGELFF. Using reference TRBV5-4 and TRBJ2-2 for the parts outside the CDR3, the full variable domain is ETGVTQSPTHLIKTRGQQVTLRCSSQSGHNTVSWYQQALGQGPQFIFQYYREEENGRGNFPPRFSGLQFPNYSSELNVNALELDDSALYLCASSLEPGLPTGELFFGEGSRLTVL.

CDR3 residues: CASSTTWAGNIQYF. The CDR3 bases are TGTGCCAGTAGTACCACTTGGGCGGGAAACATTCAGTACTTC. The chain uses TRBV19 and TRBJ2-4; a possible D gene is TRBD2 (5 bases). The germline CDR1 and CDR2 sequences are LNHDA and SQIVND (reference sequence). The CDR3 covers 14 residues. V was trimmed by 4 bases and J by 6 bases, leaving 13 bases between them.

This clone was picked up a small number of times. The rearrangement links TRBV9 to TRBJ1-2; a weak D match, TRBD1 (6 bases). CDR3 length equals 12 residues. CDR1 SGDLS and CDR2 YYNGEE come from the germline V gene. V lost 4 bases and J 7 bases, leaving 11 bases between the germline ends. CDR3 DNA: TGTGCCAGCAGCCTGACAGGTTCTGGCTACACCTTC. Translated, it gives CASSLTGSGYTF.

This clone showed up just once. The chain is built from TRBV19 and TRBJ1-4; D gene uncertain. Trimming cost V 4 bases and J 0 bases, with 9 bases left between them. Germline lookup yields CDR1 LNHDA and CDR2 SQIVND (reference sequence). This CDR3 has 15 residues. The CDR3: CASSNERTTNEKLFF. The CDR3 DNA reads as TGTGCCAGTAGTAACGAGAGAACAACTAATGAAAAACTGTTTTTT.

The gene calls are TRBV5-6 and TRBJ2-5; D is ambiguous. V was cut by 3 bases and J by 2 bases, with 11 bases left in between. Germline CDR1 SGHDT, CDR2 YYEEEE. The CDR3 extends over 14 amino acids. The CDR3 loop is CASSSLGQQETQYF. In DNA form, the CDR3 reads TGTGCCAGCAGCTCCTTGGGCCAGCAAGAGACCCAGTACTTC.

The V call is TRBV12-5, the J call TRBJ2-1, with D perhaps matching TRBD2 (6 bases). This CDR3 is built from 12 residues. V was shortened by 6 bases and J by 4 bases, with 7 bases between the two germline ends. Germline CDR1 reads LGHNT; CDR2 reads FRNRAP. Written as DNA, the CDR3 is TGTGCTAGTGGCCGGGGGTACAATGAGCAGTTCTTC. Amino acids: CASGRGYNEQFF.

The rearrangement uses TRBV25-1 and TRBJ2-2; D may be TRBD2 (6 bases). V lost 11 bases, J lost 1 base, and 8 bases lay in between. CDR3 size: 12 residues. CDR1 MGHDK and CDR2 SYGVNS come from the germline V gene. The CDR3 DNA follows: TGTGCCGGCGGGGAGAACACCGGGGAGCTGTTTTTT. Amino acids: CAGGENTGELFF.

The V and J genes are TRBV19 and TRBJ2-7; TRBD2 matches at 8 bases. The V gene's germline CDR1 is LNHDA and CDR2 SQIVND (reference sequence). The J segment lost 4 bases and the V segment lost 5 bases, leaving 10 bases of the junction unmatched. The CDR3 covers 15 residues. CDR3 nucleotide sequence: TGTGCCAGTAGTTTGGTCAGCGGGGGAACGTACGAGCAGTACTTC. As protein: CASSLVSGGTYEQYF. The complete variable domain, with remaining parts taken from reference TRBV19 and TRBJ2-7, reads DGGITQSPKYLFRKEGQNVTLSCEQNLNHDAMYWYRQDPGQGLRLIYYSQIVNDFQKGDIAEGYSVSREKKESFPLTVTSAQKNPTAFYLCASSLVSGGTYEQYFGPGTRLTVT.

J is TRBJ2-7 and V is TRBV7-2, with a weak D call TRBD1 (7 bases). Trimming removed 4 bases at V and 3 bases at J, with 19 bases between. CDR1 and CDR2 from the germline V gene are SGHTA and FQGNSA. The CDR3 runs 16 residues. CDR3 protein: CASSSWSGGDSYEQYF. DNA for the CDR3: TGTGCCAGCAGCTCATGGTCGGGCGGGGACAGCTACGAGCAGTACTTC.

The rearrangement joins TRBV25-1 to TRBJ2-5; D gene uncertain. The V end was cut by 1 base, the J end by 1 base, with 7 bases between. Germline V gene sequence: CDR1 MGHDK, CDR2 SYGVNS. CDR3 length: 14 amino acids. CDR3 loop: CASSESVSQETQYF. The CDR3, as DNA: TGTGCCAGCAGTGAATCCGTGTCCCAAGAGACCCAGTACTTC.

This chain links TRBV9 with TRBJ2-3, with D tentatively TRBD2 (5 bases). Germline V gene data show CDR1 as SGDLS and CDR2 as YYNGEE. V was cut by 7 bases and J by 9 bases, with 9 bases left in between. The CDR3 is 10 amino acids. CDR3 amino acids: CASAGGTQYF. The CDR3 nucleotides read TGTGCCAGCGCGGGTGGCACGCAGTATTTT.

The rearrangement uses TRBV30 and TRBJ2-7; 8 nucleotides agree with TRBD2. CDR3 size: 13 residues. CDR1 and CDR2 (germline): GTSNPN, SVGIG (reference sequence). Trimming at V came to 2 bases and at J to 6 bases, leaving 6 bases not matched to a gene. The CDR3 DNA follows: TGTGCCTGGAGTTTACTAGCGGCCTCCGAGCAGTACTTC. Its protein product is CAWSLLAASEQYF.

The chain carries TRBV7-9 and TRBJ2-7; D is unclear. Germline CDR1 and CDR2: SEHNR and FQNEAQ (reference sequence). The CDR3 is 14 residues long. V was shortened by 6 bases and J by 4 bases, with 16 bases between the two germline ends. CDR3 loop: CASSPGPRQYEQYF. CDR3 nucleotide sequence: TGTGCCAGCAGTCCGGGTCCCCGGCAATACGAGCAGTACTTC.

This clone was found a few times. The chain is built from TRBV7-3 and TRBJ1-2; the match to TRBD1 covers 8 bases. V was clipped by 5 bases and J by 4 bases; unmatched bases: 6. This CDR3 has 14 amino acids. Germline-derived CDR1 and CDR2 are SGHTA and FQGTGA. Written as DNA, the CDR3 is TGTGCCAGCAGCCCGGGACAGGTCCGCTATGGCTACACCTTC. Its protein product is CASSPGQVRYGYTF.

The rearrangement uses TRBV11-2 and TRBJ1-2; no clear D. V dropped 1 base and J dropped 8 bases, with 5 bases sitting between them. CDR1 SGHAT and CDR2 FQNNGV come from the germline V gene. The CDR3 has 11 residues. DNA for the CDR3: TGTGCCAGCAGCTTAGGGGCGGGCTACACCTTC. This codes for CASSLGAGYTF.

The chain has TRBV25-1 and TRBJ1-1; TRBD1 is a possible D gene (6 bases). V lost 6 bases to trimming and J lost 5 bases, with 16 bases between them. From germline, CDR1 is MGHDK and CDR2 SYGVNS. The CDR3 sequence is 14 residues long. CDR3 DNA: TGTGCCAGCAGCGACAGGATATCTCCTACTGAAGCTTTCTTT. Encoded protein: CASSDRISPTEAFF.

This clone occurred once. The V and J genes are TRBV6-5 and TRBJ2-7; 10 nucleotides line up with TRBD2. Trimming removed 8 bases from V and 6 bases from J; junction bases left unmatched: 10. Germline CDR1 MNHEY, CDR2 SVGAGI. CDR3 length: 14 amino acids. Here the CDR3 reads CASLKRGGFGEQYF. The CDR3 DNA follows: TGTGCCAGCCTTAAGCGGGGGGGTTTCGGCGAGCAGTACTTC.

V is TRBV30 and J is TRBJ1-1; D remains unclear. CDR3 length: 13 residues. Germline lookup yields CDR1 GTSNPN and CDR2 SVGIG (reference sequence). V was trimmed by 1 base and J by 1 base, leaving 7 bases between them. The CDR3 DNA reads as TGTGCCTGGAGTGAATGGCAGAACACTGAAGCTTTCTTT. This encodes CAWSEWQNTEAFF.

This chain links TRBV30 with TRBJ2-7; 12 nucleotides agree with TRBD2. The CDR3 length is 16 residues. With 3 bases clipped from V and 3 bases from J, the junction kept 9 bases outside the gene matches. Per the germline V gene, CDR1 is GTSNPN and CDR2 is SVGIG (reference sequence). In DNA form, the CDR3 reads TGTGCCTGGAGACGGGGGCTAGCGGGGGGGCACTACGAGCAGTACTTC. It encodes CAWRRGLAGGHYEQYF. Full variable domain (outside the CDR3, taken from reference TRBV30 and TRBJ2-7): SQTIHQWPATLVQPVGSPLSLECTVEGTSNPNLYWYRQAAGRGLQLLFYSVGIGQISSEVPQNLSASRPQDRQFILSSKKLLLSDSGFYLCAWRRGLAGGHYEQYFGPGTRLTVT.

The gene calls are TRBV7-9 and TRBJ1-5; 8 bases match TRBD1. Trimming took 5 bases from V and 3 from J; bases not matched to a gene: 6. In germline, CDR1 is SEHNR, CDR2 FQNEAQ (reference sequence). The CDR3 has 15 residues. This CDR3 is CASSRLQGDNQPQHF. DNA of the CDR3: TGTGCCAGCAGCCGGTTACAGGGGGACAATCAGCCCCAGCATTTT. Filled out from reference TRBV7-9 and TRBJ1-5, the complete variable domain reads DTGVSQNPRHKITKRGQNVTFRCDPISEHNRLYWYRQTLGQGPEFLTYFQNEAQLEKSRLLSDRFSAERPKGSFSTLEIQRTEQGDSAMYLCASSRLQGDNQPQHFGDGTRLSIL.

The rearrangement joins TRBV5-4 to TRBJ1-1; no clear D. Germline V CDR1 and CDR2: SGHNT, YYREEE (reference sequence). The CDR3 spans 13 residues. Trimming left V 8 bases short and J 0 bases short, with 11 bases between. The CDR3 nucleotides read TGTGCCAGTATGTCCAGTATGAACACTGAAGCTTTCTTT. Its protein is CASMSSMNTEAFF.

CDR3 nucleotides: TGCGCCAGCAGCCAAGATCACTCAGGGGGTCATAATGAGCAGTTCTTC. This codes for CASSQDHSGGHNEQFF. This chain joins TRBV4-3 and TRBJ2-1; 7 bases line up with TRBD1. The V segment lost 0 bases and the J segment 7 bases; nucleotides outside the gene matches: 9. This CDR3 comprises 16 residues. From germline, CDR1 is LGHNA and CDR2 YSLEER.